The TCR beta chain under discussion was sequenced for a study of T cells after posttransplantation cyclophosphamide. With 1 base clipped from V and 7 bases from J, the junction kept 3 bases outside the gene matches. This CDR3 has 13 residues. Germline V gene lookup returns CDR1 SEHNR and CDR2 FQNEAQ (reference sequence). Profiling relied on immunoSEQ multiplex PCR, and the TCRdb table lists in-frame clones only, not all of them. The repertoire has 3,500 to 4,500 clones, 85% to 95% of them found once; the top ten carry roughly 0.67%. The source material was naive CD4+ T cells sorted from PBMCs. This chain links TRBV7-9 with TRBJ1-2; the match to TRBD1 covers 7 bases. The clonotype originates from a man aged 45-65 years. CDR3 region: CASSLDTGVGYTF. CDR3 DNA: TGTGCCAGCAGCTTAGACACAGGGGTTGGCTACACCTTC.